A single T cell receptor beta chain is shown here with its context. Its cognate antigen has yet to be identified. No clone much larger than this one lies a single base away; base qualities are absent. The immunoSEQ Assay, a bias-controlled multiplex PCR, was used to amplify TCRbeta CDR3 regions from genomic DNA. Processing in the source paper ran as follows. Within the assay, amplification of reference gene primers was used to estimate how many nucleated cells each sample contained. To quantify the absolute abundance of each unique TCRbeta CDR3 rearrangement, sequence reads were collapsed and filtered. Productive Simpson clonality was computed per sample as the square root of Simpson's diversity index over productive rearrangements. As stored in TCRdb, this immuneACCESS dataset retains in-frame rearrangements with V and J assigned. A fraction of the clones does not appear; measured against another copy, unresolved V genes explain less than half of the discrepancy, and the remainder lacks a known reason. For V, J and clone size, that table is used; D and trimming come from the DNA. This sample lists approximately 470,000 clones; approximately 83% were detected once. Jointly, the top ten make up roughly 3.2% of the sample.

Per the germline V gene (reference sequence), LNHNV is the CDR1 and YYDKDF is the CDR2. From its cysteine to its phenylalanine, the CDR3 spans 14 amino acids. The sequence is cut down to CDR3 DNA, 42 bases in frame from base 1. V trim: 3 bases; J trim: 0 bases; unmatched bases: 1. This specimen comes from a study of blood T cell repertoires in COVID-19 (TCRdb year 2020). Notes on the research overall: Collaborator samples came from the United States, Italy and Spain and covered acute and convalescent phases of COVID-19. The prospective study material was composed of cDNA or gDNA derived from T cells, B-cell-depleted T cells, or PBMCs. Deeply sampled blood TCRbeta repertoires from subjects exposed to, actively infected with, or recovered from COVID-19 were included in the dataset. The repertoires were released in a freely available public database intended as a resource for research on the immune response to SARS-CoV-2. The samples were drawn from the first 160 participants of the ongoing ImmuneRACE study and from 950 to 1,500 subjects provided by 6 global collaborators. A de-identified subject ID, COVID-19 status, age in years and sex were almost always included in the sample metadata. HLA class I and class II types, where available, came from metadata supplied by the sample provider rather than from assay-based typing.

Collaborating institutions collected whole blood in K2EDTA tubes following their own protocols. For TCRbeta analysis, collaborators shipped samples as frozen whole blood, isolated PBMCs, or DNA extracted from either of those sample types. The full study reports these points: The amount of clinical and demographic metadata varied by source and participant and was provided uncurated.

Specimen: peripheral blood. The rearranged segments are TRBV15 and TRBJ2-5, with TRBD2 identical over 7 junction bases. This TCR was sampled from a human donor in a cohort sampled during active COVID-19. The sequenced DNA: TGTGCCACCAGCAGGGCGGGAGACCAAGAGACCCAGTACTTC. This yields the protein CATSRAGDQETQYF.